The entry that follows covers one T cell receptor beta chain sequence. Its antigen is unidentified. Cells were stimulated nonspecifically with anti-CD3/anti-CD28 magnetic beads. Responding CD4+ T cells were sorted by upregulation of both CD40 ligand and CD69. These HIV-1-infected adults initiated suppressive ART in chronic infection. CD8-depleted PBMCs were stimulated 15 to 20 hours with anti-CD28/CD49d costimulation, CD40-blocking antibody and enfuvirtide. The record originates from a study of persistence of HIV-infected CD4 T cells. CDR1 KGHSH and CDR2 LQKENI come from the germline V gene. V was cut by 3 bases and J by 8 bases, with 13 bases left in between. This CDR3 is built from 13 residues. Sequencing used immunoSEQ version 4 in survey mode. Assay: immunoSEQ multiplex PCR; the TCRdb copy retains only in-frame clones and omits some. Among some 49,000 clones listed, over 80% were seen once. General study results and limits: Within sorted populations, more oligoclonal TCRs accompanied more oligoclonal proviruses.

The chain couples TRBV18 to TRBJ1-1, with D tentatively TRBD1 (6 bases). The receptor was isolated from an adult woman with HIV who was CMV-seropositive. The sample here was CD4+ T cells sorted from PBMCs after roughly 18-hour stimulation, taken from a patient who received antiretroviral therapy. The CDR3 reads CASSPSQGHEAFF. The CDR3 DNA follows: TGTGCCAGCTCACCCTCACAGGGCCACGAAGCTTTCTTT.